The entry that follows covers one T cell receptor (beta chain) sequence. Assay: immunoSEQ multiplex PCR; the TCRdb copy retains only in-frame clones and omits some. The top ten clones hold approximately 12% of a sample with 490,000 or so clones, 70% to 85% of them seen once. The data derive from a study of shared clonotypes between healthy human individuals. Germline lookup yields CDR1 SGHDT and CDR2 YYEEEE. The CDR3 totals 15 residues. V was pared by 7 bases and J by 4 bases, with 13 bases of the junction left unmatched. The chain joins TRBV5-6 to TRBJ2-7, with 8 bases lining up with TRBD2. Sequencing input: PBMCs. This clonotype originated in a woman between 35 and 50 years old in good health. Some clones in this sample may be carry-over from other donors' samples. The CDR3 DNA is TGTGCCAGCCTCGGACTAGCAAGGGGGGGTTACGAGCAGTACTTC. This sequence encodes CASLGLARGGYEQYF.